The rows below give T cell receptor beta chains drawn from one sample of a study of robustness of blood B and T cell sequencing. MiXCR, run by TCRdb on the PCR reads, gives a single entry per CDR3 protein. The repertoire holds more than 1,500 distinct CDR3 sequences, with 49% as singletons. The specimen sequenced was peripheral blood. Every receptor here comes from a human donor in good health. The CDR3 runs from the conserved cysteine through the conserved F or W. The order of the fields is CDR3 protein, CDR3 DNA, J gene, V gene, D gene. D genes are given only for firm matches.

CDR3 protein: CASATREDTDTQYF
CDR3 DNA: TGTGCCAGCGCGACCCGGGAGGACACAGATACGCAGTATTTT
J gene: TRBJ2-3
V gene: TRBV6-1
D gene: TRBD2

CDR3 protein: CASSFSGSEAFF
CDR3 DNA: TGTGCCAGCAGTTTCTCGGGCAGCGAAGCTTTCTTT
J gene: TRBJ1-1
V gene: TRBV12-3/TRBV12-4
D gene: .